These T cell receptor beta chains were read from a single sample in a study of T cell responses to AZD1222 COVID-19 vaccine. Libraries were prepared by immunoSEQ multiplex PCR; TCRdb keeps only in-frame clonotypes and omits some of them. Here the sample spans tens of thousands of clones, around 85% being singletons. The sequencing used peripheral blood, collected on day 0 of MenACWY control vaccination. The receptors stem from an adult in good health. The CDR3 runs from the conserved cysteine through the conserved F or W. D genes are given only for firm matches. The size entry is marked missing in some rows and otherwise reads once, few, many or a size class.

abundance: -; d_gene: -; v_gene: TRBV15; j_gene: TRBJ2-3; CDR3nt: TGTGCCACCAGCAGAGATAACATCGGTAGCACAGATACGCAGTATTTT; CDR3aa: CATSRDNIGSTDTQYF
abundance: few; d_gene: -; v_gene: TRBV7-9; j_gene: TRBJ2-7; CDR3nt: TGTGCCAGCAGCAACACGGGAAACGCCTACGAGCAGTACTTC; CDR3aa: CASSNTGNAYEQYF
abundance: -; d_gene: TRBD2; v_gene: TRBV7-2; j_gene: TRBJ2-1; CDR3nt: TGTGCCAGCAGCAGACCGGGACTAGCGTCGCGTGGCCATGAGCAGTTCTTC; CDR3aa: CASSRPGLASRGHEQFF
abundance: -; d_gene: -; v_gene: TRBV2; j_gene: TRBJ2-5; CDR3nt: TGTGCCAGCAGTGAAAACTCGTACTCCCGGCGGAAGACCCAGTACTTC; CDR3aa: CASSENSYSRRKTQYF
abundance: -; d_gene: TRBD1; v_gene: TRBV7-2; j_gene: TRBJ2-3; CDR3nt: TGTGCCAGCAGCCAGAGGGACAGGGGATTAGATACGCAGTATTTT; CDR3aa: CASSQRDRGLDTQYF
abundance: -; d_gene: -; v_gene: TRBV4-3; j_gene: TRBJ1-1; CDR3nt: TGCGCCAGCACGAACAGGGCTGGGAACACTGAAGCTTTCTTT; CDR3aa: CASTNRAGNTEAFF
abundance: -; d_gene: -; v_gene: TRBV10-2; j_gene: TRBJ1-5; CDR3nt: TGCGCCAGCAGTGCGTCAACATTAACACAGCCCCAGCATTTT; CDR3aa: CASSASTLTQPQHF
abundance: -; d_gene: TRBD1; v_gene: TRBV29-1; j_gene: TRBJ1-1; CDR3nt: TGCAGCGTTGAAAATGGCAACAGGGGCGGGGGGAACACTGAAGCTTTCTTT; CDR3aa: CSVENGNRGGGNTEAFF
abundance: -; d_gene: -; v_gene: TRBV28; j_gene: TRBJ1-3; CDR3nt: TGTGCCAGCAGTTATATAAACACCATATATTTT; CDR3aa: CASSYINTIYF
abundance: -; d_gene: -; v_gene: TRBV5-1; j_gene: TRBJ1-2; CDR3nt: TGCGCCAGCAGCTTGTCGGCCGATAACTATGGCTACACCTTC; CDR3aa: CASSLSADNYGYTF